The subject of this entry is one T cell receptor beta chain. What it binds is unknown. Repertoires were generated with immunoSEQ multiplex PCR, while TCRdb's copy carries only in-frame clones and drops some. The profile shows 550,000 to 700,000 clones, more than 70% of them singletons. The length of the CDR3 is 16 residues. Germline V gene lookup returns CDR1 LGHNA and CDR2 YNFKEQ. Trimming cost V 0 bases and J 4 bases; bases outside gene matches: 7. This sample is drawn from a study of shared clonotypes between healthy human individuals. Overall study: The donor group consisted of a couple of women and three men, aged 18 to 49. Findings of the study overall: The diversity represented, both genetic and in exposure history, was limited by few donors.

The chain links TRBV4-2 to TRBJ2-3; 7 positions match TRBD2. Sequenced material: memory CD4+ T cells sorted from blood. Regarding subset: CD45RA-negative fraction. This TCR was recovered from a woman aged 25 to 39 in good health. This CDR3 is CASSQDQLGGPDTQYF. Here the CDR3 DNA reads TGTGCCAGCAGCCAAGATCAACTGGGAGGGCCAGATACGCAGTATTTT.